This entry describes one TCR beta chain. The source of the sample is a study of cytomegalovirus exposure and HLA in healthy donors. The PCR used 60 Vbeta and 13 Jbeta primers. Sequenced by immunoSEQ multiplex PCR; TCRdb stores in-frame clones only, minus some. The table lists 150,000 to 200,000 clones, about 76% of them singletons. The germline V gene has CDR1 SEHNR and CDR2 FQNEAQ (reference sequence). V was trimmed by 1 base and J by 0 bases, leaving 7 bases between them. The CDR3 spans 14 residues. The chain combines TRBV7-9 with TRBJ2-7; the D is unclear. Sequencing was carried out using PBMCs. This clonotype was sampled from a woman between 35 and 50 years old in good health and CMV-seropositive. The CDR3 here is CASSLGQVSYEQYF. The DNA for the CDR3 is TGTGCCAGCAGCTTAGGCCAGGTCTCCTACGAGCAGTACTTC.